Presented here are 19 T cell receptor beta chains from one specimen sequenced in a study of identical twins. TCRdb re-analysed the 5' RACE reads in MiXCR, keeping a single row per CDR3 protein. This table holds 230,000 or so distinct CDR3 sequences, about 8% found once. The same data also contributed to another study, on yellow fever vaccine responses in identical twins.

The specimen sequenced was CD8+ T cells sorted from blood. These TCRs come from a woman younger than 35 in good health.

This clonotype appeared a few times. The chain employs TRBV28 and TRBJ2-7, with 10 positions matching TRBD2. V gave up 5 bases and J gave up 3 bases; unmatched junction bases: 10. CDR1 and CDR2 from the germline V gene are MDHEN and SYDVKM. This CDR3 is built from 16 residues. The CDR3 bases are TGTGCCAGCAGTAATTATCTAGCGGGGGCGGACTACGAGCAGTACTTC. The encoded protein is CASSNYLAGADYEQYF.

This clonotype was recorded at least ten times. The CDR3 nucleotides are TGTGCCATCAGTGAGTCAGCTGGACAGGAGTCCAACTATGGCTACACCTTC. This gives the protein CAISESAGQESNYGYTF. The rearrangement joins TRBV10-3 to TRBJ1-2; TRBD1 agrees at 7 bases. V lost 0 bases, J lost 2 bases, and 9 bases stayed unmatched. Germline CDR1 and CDR2: ENHRY and SYGVKD. There are 17 residues in the CDR3.

Ten or more counts support this clonotype. The rearrangement links TRBV12-3 or TRBV12-4 to TRBJ1-2; D is uncertain. This CDR3 has 12 residues. V lost 9 bases and J 4 bases, leaving 12 bases between the germline ends. The CDR3 region has the DNA TGTGCCAGTTCAGACGGAGTCTATGGCTACACCTTC. Amino acids: CASSDGVYGYTF.

The chain carries TRBV6-5 and TRBJ2-2; D may be TRBD2 (6 bases). CDR1 is MNHEY, CDR2 SVGAGI, per germline. The CDR3 runs 14 residues. V shed 2 bases and J shed 8 bases, with 12 bases lying between them. This CDR3 is CASSYGGKWGELFF. The CDR3 bases are TGTGCCAGCAGTTACGGGGGGAAGTGGGGGGAGCTGTTTTTT.

This chain joins TRBV7-9 and TRBJ2-1, with 10 nucleotides matching TRBD1. J gave up 7 bases and V 5 bases, and 11 bases lay outside the gene matches. The CDR3 extends over 16 amino acids. From germline, CDR1 is SEHNR and CDR2 FQNEAQ (reference sequence). CDR3 DNA sequence: TGTGCCAGCAGCCCCTACCCCGGACAGGGGGTAAATGAGCAGTTCTTC. Translated: CASSPYPGQGVNEQFF.

This clonotype appeared a few times. The V call is TRBV28, the J call TRBJ1-2; D call uncertain. The V gene lost 4 bases and the J gene lost 0 bases, with 9 bases spanning the gap. Germline loops: CDR1 MDHEN, CDR2 SYDVKM. This CDR3 spans 14 amino acids. The chain's CDR3 is CASSSGQSNYGYTF. CDR3 sequence (DNA): TGTGCCAGCAGTTCGGGCCAATCTAACTATGGCTACACCTTC.

The V gene is TRBV6-5, the J gene TRBJ2-7; a weak D match, TRBD2 (6 bases). The CDR3 is 14 residues long. Trimming removed 4 bases from V and 2 bases from J, with 12 bases in between. In germline, CDR1 is MNHEY, CDR2 SVGAGI. The CDR3: CASSFGSAAYEQYF. As DNA, the CDR3 is TGTGCCAGCAGTTTCGGGAGTGCCGCCTACGAGCAGTACTTC.

The DNA of the CDR3 is TGTGCCAGCAGCACGATGGACCCCTATGGCGACTATGGCTACACCTTC. It translates to CASSTMDPYGDYGYTF. J is TRBJ1-2 and V is TRBV21-1; no check of the table's D call, TRBD1, against the DNA was made. TRBV21-1 has pseudogene status. The CDR3 covers 16 residues.

This clonotype has ten or more counts. The chain joins TRBV9 to TRBJ2-3; TRBD2 agrees at 8 bases. The germline V gene encodes CDR1 SGDLS and CDR2 YYNGEE. V was clipped by 0 bases and J by 3 bases; unmatched bases: 9. This CDR3 is built from 17 residues. CDR3 amino acids: CASSVVKAGAGTDTQYF. The CDR3 DNA follows: TGTGCCAGCAGCGTAGTGAAAGCGGGAGCGGGGACAGATACGCAGTATTTT.

The V gene is TRBV18, the J gene TRBJ1-1; 7 bases align to TRBD1. The CDR3 is made up of 18 amino acids. Per the germline V gene, CDR1 is KGHSH and CDR2 is LQKENI. V dropped 3 bases and J dropped 3; count of bases not matched to a gene: 16. CDR3 loop: CASSPPPTDRAYDTEAFF. The CDR3 nucleotides read TGTGCCAGCTCACCCCCGCCTACTGACAGGGCGTACGACACTGAAGCTTTCTTT.

This clonotype has more than one count but fewer than ten. This rearrangement joins TRBV7-8 to TRBJ2-5; D is unclear. Trimming took off 5 bases at V and 5 bases at J, with 12 bases between the two ends. The germline gives CDR1 SGHVS, CDR2 FQNEAQ. This CDR3 has 13 residues. The CDR3 coding sequence is TGTGCCAGCAGCGGTCCGGGTTGGGAGACCCAGTACTTC. Translation: CASSGPGWETQYF.

The V and J genes are TRBV19 and TRBJ2-7; perhaps TRBD2 as D (5 bases). The ends were cut back, 1 base at V and 3 bases at J, with 10 bases in the middle. The germline V gene has CDR1 LNHDA and CDR2 SQIVND (reference sequence). CDR3 length equals 14 residues. CDR3 DNA: TGTGCCAGTAGTATAGGGACTGATGGCTACGAGCAGTACTTC. Its protein product is CASSIGTDGYEQYF.

This clonotype was observed many times. J is TRBJ2-3 and V is TRBV29-1; D gene unclear. Trimming took 3 bases from V and 0 from J, leaving 10 bases between them. Per the germline V gene, CDR1 is SQVTM and CDR2 is ANQGSEA. This CDR3 is 14 amino acids long. CDR3 coding DNA: TGCAGCGTTGACCCCTTTGTTAGCACAGATACGCAGTATTTT. As protein: CSVDPFVSTDTQYF.

This sequence joins TRBV3-1 and TRBJ1-1; 12 positions agree with TRBD1. CDR3 length equals 16 residues. J lost 4 bases, V lost 4 bases, and 7 bases had no gene match. The germline V gene has CDR1 LGHDT and CDR2 YNNKEL (reference sequence). In DNA, the CDR3 is TGTGCCAGCAGCCTGGGACAGGGGGCGTCGGGCACTGAAGCTTTCTTT. Its translation is CASSLGQGASGTEAFF. Full variable domain (remainder filled in from reference TRBV3-1 and TRBJ1-1): DTAVSQTPKYLVTQMGNDKSIKCEQNLGHDTMYWYKQDSKKFLKIMFSYNNKELIINETVPNRFSPKSPDKAHLNLHINSLELGDSAVYFCASSLGQGASGTEAFFGQGTRLTVV.

This clonotype is deemed medium-sized. V is TRBV4-2 and J is TRBJ1-6, with 7 bases matching TRBD1. The CDR3 is made up of 16 amino acids. In germline, CDR1 is LGHNA, CDR2 YNFKEQ. Germline trimming cut 0 bases from V and 10 bases from J; bases unmatched to any gene: 9. This CDR3 is CASSQDQGEGSSPLHF. Written as DNA, the CDR3 is TGTGCCAGCAGCCAAGATCAGGGGGAGGGTAGCTCACCCCTCCACTTT.

Worth noting for this clonotype: This may be a read error: a much more frequent sequence differs by one nucleotide. The V and J genes are TRBV7-9 and TRBJ2-2, with D unclear. Germline CDR1 is SEHNR and CDR2 is FQNEAQ (reference sequence). V dropped 4 bases and J dropped 0 bases, with 15 bases sitting between them. This CDR3 is 17 amino acids long. Here the CDR3 DNA reads TGTGCCAGCAGCTCAAGGGCCAGTGTCGCGAACACCGGGGAGCTGTTTTTT. Residues: CASSSRASVANTGELFF.

This clonotype was counted only a few times. This rearrangement joins TRBV15 to TRBJ2-5; 7 nucleotides line up with TRBD2. The CDR3 totals 17 residues. With 5 bases clipped from V and 3 bases from J, the junction kept 15 bases outside the gene matches. CDR1 LNHNV and CDR2 YYDKDF come from the germline V gene (reference sequence). DNA for the CDR3: TGTGCCACCAGCGTTACCTACAGCGGGGAAGAAGAAGAGACCCAGTACTTC. This codes for CATSVTYSGEEEETQYF. Together with reference TRBV15 and TRBJ2-5, the CDR3 gives the full variable domain: DAMVIQNPRYQVTQFGKPVTLSCSQTLNHNVMYWYQQKSSQAPKLLFHYYDKDFNNEADTPDNFQSRRPNTSFCFLDIRSPGLGDTAMYLCATSVTYSGEEEETQYFGPGTRLLVL.

The J gene is TRBJ2-1, the V gene TRBV10-2; 8 nucleotides match TRBD2. The CDR3 extends over 15 amino acids. V trimming: 2 bases; J trimming: 3 bases; junction bases outside the gene matches: 3. The germline V gene has CDR1 WSHSY and CDR2 SAAADI. CDR3 loop: CASSEGTSDYNEQFF. Written as DNA, the CDR3 is TGCGCCAGCAGTGAGGGGACTAGTGACTACAATGAGCAGTTCTTC.

This clonotype was seen a handful of times. The chain couples TRBV27 to TRBJ2-7; D ambiguous. This CDR3 has 9 amino acids. Germline CDR1 reads MNHEY; CDR2 reads SMNVEV (reference sequence). V was cut by 8 bases and J by 11 bases, with 10 bases left in between. CDR3 loop: CASCPRKYF. The DNA for the CDR3 is TGTGCCAGCTGCCCGCGGAAGTACTTC.